Detailed here is one T cell receptor beta chain. The antigen is unknown. It was with 60 Vbeta and 13 Jbeta primers that the PCR ran. Assay: immunoSEQ multiplex PCR; the TCRdb copy retains only in-frame clones and omits some. The table records about 190,000 clones, around 81% of them present only once. The data were taken from a study of cytomegalovirus exposure and HLA in healthy donors. Study results and limitations: TRBV6-2, TRBV6-3 and some other V segments were excluded as indistinguishable.

Germline V gives CDR1 LNHNV, CDR2 YYDKDF (reference sequence). This CDR3 has 18 amino acids. V trimming: 0 bases; J trimming: 7 bases; junction bases outside the gene matches: 14. Sequencing was done on a sample of PBMCs. The V gene is TRBV15, the J gene TRBJ2-3; 9 positions match TRBD2. The receptor comes from a man between 18 and 35 years old in good health and CMV-seronegative. Here the CDR3 DNA reads TGTGCCACCAGCAGAGAGGGGGGGGGCGCTAGCGGGATTAATACGCAGTATTTT. It specifies CATSREGGGASGINTQYF.